This T cell receptor beta chain emerged from a study of human CD8 memory T cell subsets (dated by TCRdb to 2019 to 2021). Background on the whole study: TCRbeta repertoires of stem-like (TSTEM), progenitor exhausted-like (TPEX) and effector memory CD8+ T cell subsets were compared to assess their clonal relationships. Six donors each provided TSTEM, TPEX and effector memory subsets, from which TCRbeta repertoires were obtained. The paper's findings and limits, for the study overall: Chao1 estimates suggested greater repertoire diversity in TSTEM than in TPEX subsets, potentially reflecting a broader range of specificities. Only TCRbeta chains were sequenced, and the repertoire comparisons were based on roughly six donors and tested using paired t-tests with Bonferroni correction. TSTEM and TPEX subsets showed similarly high normalized Shannon-Wiener diversity, whereas effector memory subsets were comparatively less diverse. The stem-like TSTEM and TPEX subsets each shared clonotypes with effector memory cells, but the TSTEM and TPEX repertoires had minimal overlap with each other, suggesting distinct antigen spectra.

Early differentiated memory cells that were CCR7+ PD-1+ TIGIT+ and had dysfunctional, exhausted-like traits were classified as progenitor exhausted-like memory CD8+ T cells (TPEX). Density gradient separation was used to isolate peripheral blood mononuclear cells from healthy donor buffy coats. In the study, total CD8+ T cells were enriched by negative magnetic separation with EasySep or MojoSort CD8+ T cell isolation kits. An RNeasy Mini Kit was used to extract total RNA from duplicate vials of some 160,000 sorted CD8+ T cells per subset. The PBMCs were used fresh or after being cryopreserved in fetal bovine serum with approximately 9.6% DMSO. Fluorescence-activated cell sorting on a FACSAria III was used to sort CD8+ T cell subsets to purity. Sequences MNHEY (CDR1) and SVGAGI (CDR2) are obtained from the germline V gene. Including the terminal cysteine and phenylalanine, the CDR3 comprises 16 residues. The entry carries no DNA sequence.

A count is missing, but by frequency this clonotype is medium-sized (0.01 to 0.1%). Which antigen it targets is not known. The run used a NextSeq 550. A Human TCR Profiling Kit was used to prepare UMI-labeled 5' RACE TCRbeta libraries. The same number of PCR cycles was used to prepare all TCRbeta libraries in parallel. The original pipeline was this. Each TCRbeta library contained between roughly 2,600 and 18,000 functional CDR3beta clonotypes. MIGEC 1.2.9 was used for UMI extraction and consensus assembly, with a minimum of three reads required per UMI. MiXCR 3.0.3 was used to extract in-frame CDR3beta repertoires. Each sample was downsampled to 42,000 randomly selected UMIs before diversity metrics were calculated in VDJtools 1.2.1. For each sample pair, the repertoire overlap metrics D, R and F2 were calculated in VDJtools using the top 3,000 clones. TCRdb reprocessed the reads, reporting each CDR3 protein sequence once and no DNA. It is TCRdb's table, rather than the study itself, that gives the V and J calls and clone size. This sample's table lists approximately 6,200 distinct CDR3 sequences. The ten largest make up 17% of the sample.

The clonotype originates from a human donor in good health. The chain links TRBV6-5 with TRBJ2-3. The sample was CD8+ T cells from PBMCs. CDR3 region: CASSYSRTGSTDTQYF.